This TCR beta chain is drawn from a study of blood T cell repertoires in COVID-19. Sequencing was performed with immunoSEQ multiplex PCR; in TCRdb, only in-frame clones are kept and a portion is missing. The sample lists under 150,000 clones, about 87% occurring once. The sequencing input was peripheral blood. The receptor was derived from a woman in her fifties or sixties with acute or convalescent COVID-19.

DNA of the CDR3: TGTGCCTGGAATACAGGGGGCGGTTTTAGCGCTTTCTTT. Translated: CAWNTGGGFSAFF. The chain joins TRBV30 to TRBJ1-1, with 9 bases identical to TRBD1. This CDR3 region has 13 residues. Germline V CDR1 and CDR2: GTSNPN, SVGIG (reference sequence). After removal of 4 bases from V and 11 bases from J, the junction contained 11 bases not matched to a gene.